This T cell receptor (beta chain) came from a study of cytomegalovirus exposure and HLA in healthy donors. Study results and limitations: There were a few CMV-associated chains whose specificity for CMV antigens was confirmed in vitro. Cytomegalovirus-associated status was assigned to 164 TCR beta chains. There were some V segments, including TRBV6-2 and TRBV6-3, excluded as indistinguishable.

The CDR3 runs 15 residues. With 60 Vbeta and 13 Jbeta primers, the PCR was carried out. TCRdb's table, derived via immunoSEQ multiplex PCR, lists solely in-frame clones and lacks some. The table records fewer than 150,000 clones, less than 85% of them present only once. Details on this clone: Its antigen is still unknown.

The clonotype was recovered from a man in his forties in good health and CMV-seropositive. The sample consisted of PBMCs. V gene TRBV12-1 combines with J gene TRBJ2-7; the table gives TRBD2 as D, unverified against the DNA. TRBV12-1 is a listed pseudogene. CDR3 DNA sequence: TGTGCCAGCAGCTTTGATACGGGAGGTGCCTACGAGCAGTACTTC. Its protein is CASSFDTGGAYEQYF.